One sample yielded the 3 T cell receptor beta chains listed below, sequenced in a study of shared clonotypes between healthy human individuals. TCRdb's copy holds only in-frame clones and misses some; the assay was immunoSEQ multiplex PCR. The table has fewer than 2.5 million clones, 93% seen once; the top ten hold about 0.39%. The sequenced sample was naive CD4+ T cells from PBMCs. The sample's subset: CD45RA+ positively selected. The receptors derive from a man aged 18 to 30 in good health. Some clones in this sample may be carry-over from other donors' samples.

This sequence joins TRBV28 and TRBJ1-2; D may be TRBD1 (5 bases). Trimming pared 3 bases from V and 4 bases from J, leaving 15 bases between. Germline CDR1 MDHEN, CDR2 SYDVKM. This CDR3 has 15 amino acids. CDR3 region: CASSFGGVGGYGYTF. In DNA form, the CDR3 reads TGTGCCAGCAGTTTTGGAGGGGTCGGGGGCTATGGCTACACCTTC.

The chain links TRBV28 to TRBJ1-1; 7 bases are shared with TRBD1. Trimming took 6 bases from V and 6 from J; bases not matched to a gene: 7. Germline CDR1 reads MDHEN; CDR2 reads SYDVKM. CDR3 length: 13 amino acids. The CDR3 loop reads CASRLTGDAEAFF. The CDR3, as DNA: TGTGCCAGCAGACTTACAGGGGACGCTGAAGCTTTCTTT. Full variable domain (rest looked up from reference TRBV28 and TRBJ1-1): DVKVTQSSRYLVKRTGEKVFLECVQDMDHENMFWYRQDPGLGLRLIYFSYDVKMKEKGDIPEGYSVSREKKERFSLILESASTNQTSMYLCASRLTGDAEAFFGQGTRLTVV.

The rearrangement uses TRBV9 and TRBJ2-6; D is undetermined. V lost 0 bases and J 0 bases, leaving 7 bases between the germline ends. The CDR3 runs to 16 residues. Per germline, CDR1 SGDLS and CDR2 YYNGEE. This CDR3 is CASSVVGISGANVLTF. The CDR3 DNA reads TGTGCCAGCAGCGTAGTGGGAATCTCTGGGGCCAACGTCCTGACTTTC.